This TCR beta chain is from a study of shared clonotypes between healthy human individuals. The CDR3 is 15 amino acids. V was clipped by 0 bases and J by 0 bases, with 6 bases between them. Germline CDR1 reads SGHNT; CDR2 reads YENEEA. Terminally differentiated effector memory CD45RA+ cells were excluded by CCR7 positive selection of CD45RO-negative cells. The method was immunoSEQ multiplex PCR; TCRdb's version includes in-frame clones alone and lacks a portion of them. The table records a few million clones, over 85% of them present only once. The rearrangement joins TRBV11-3 to TRBJ2-1; D is unclear. The sequence derives from a man younger than 35 in good health. Some clones in this sample may be carry-over from other donors' samples. Sequenced material: naive CD8+ T cells from PBMCs. The CDR3 loop is CASSLDQSSYNEQFF. CDR3 nucleotides: TGTGCCAGCAGCTTAGATCAGAGCTCCTACAATGAGCAGTTCTTC.